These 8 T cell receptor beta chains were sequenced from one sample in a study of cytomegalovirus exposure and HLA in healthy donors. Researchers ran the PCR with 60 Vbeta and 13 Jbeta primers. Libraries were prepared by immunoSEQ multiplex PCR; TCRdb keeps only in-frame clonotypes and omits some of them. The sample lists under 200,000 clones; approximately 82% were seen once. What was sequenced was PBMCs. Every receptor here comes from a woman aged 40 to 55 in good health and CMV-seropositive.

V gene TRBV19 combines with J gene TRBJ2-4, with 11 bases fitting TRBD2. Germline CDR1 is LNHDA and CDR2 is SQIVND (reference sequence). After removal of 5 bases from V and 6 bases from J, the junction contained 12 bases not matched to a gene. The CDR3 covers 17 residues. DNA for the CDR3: TGTGCCAGTAGTGGGACTAGCGGTGGGGTAACTGGAAACATTCAGTACTTC. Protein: CASSGTSGGVTGNIQYF.

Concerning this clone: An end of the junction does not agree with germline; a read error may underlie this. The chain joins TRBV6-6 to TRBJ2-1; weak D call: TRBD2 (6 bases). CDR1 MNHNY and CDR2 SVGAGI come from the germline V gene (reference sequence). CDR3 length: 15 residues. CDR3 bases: TGTGCCAGCAGTGACTCCGGGACTTCATACAATGAGCAGTTCTTC. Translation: CASSDSGTSYNEQFF.

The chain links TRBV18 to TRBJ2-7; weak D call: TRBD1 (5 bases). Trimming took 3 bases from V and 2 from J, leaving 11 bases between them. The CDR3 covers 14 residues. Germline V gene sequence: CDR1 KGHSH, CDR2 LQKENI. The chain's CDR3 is CASSPYRSAYEQYF. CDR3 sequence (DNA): TGTGCCAGCTCACCGTACAGGTCCGCCTACGAGCAGTACTTC.

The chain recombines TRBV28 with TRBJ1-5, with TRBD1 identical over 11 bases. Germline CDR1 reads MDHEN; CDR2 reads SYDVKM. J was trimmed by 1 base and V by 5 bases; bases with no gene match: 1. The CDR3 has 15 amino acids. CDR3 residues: CASSGTGGSNQPQHF. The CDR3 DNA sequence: TGTGCCAGCAGTGGGACAGGGGGAAGCAATCAGCCCCAGCATTTT.

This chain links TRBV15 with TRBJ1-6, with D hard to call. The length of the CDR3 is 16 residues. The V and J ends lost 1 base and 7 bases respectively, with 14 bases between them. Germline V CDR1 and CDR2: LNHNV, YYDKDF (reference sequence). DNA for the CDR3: TGTGCCACCAGCAGAGCCTCTGAGGGAGTAAATTCACCCCTCCACTTT. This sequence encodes CATSRASEGVNSPLHF.

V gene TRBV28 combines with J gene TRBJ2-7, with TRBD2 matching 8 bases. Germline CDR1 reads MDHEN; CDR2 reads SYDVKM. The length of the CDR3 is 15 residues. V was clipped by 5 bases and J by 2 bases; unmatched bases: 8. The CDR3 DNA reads TGTGCCAGCAGTGGGTCGACTAGCGTAACCTACGAGCAGTACTTC. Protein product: CASSGSTSVTYEQYF.

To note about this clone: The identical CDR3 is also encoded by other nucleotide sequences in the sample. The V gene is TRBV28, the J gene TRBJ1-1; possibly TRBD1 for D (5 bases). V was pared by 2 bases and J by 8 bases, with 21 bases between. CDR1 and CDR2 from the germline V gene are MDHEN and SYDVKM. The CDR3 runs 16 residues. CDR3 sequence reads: CASSLGGGGRDSEAFF. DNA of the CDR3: TGTGCCAGCAGTTTAGGGGGTGGAGGCCGGGACTCCGAAGCTTTCTTT.

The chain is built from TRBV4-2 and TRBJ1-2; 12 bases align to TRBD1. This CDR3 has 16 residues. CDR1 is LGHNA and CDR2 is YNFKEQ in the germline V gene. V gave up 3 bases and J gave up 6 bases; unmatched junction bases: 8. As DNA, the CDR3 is TGTGCCAGCAGCCAGGCCGGGACAGGGGGCTTCAATGGCTACACCTTC. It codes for CASSQAGTGGFNGYTF.